These T cell receptor beta chains were read from a single sample in a study of T cell responses to AZD1222 COVID-19 vaccine. The repertoire was sequenced with immunoSEQ multiplex PCR; TCRdb's copy has only in-frame clones and lacks some. The table shows fewer than 85,000 clones, with approximately 92% occurring only once. The specimen comprised peripheral blood, sampled 28 days after the second AZD1222 dose. Every receptor here comes from an adult who received the AZD1222 COVID-19 vaccine. Both conserved end residues are part of each CDR3. Each record gives: clone size, J gene, V gene, D gene, CDR3 DNA, CDR3 protein. A D gene is named only where the DNA matches it firmly. Size tells how often a clone was seen (once, few, many) or the class of an expanded clone, and some rows leave it out.

size: NA; J: TRBJ1-2; V: TRBV15; D: NA; DNA: TGTGCCACCAGCAGAGATGGCAATAACTATGGCTACACCTTC; CDR3: CATSRDGNNYGYTF
size: NA; J: TRBJ1-1; V: TRBV2; D: NA; DNA: TGTGCCAGCAGGGGCCGGTCGGGGGCGAACACTGAAGCTTTCTTT; CDR3: CASRGRSGANTEAFF
size: NA; J: TRBJ1-4; V: TRBV7-6; D: NA; DNA: TGTGCCAGCAGCTTATTCAGGGGAGGAGGTGAAAAACTGTTTTTT; CDR3: CASSLFRGGGEKLFF
size: NA; J: TRBJ2-1; V: TRBV21-1; D: NA; DNA: TGTGCCAGCAGCAAAGGTTGGGGGGGCTCCTACAATGAGCAGTTCTTC; CDR3: CASSKGWGGSYNEQFF
size: NA; J: TRBJ1-6; V: TRBV11-3; D: NA; DNA: TGTGCCAGCAGCTCGACGGCCTTTAATTCACCCCTCCACTTT; CDR3: CASSSTAFNSPLHF
size: NA; J: TRBJ2-7; V: TRBV28; D: TRBD1; DNA: TGTGCCAGCAGTCCCCTAGGACAGGGGGCCACCTACGAGCAGTACTTC; CDR3: CASSPLGQGATYEQYF
size: NA; J: TRBJ2-5; V: TRBV7-9; D: TRBD1; DNA: TGTGCCAGCAGCCCCGACAGGGGGCTAGAGACCCAGTACTTC; CDR3: CASSPDRGLETQYF
size: NA; J: TRBJ2-3; V: TRBV5-4; D: NA; DNA: TGTGCCAGCAGCTTGGGCGGGGTCGGCACAGATACGCAGTATTTT; CDR3: CASSLGGVGTDTQYF
size: NA; J: TRBJ1-6; V: TRBV7-2; D: NA; DNA: TGTGCCAGCAGCTTAGATTCACCCCTCCACTTT; CDR3: CASSLDSPLHF
size: NA; J: TRBJ2-2; V: TRBV9; D: NA; DNA: TGTGCCAGCAGCACCCGTGAACTTGCGAACACCGGGGAGCTGTTTTTT; CDR3: CASSTRELANTGELFF
size: NA; J: TRBJ1-5; V: TRBV19; D: NA; DNA: TGTGCCAGTACCAATGGGGGGCTGGGTAGCAATCAGCCCCAGCATTTT; CDR3: CASTNGGLGSNQPQHF
size: NA; J: TRBJ2-5; V: TRBV6-5; D: TRBD2; DNA: TGTGCCAGCAGTTACGCCCGGGGGGTACAAGAGACCCAGTACTTC; CDR3: CASSYARGVQETQYF
size: NA; J: TRBJ2-6; V: TRBV7-2; D: TRBD1; DNA: TGTGCCAGCAGCTTGGACAGGCACGGGGCCAACGTCCTGACTTTC; CDR3: CASSLDRHGANVLTF
size: NA; J: TRBJ2-3; V: TRBV4-3; D: TRBD2; DNA: TGCGCCAGCAGCCAAGGACTAGCGGGGTCCGATACGCAGTATTTT; CDR3: CASSQGLAGSDTQYF
size: once; J: TRBJ2-3; V: TRBV10-3; D: TRBD2; DNA: TGTGCCATCAGTGTTGTCGGGGGGAGCACAGATACGCAGTATTTT; CDR3: CAISVVGGSTDTQYF
size: NA; J: TRBJ2-1; V: TRBV5-1; D: NA; DNA: TGCGCCAGCAGCTTGGGGGACAACCTCTACAATGAGCAGTTCTTC; CDR3: CASSLGDNLYNEQFF
size: once; J: TRBJ1-2; V: TRBV7-9; D: NA; DNA: TGTGCCAGCAGCCGACCGGGGAAAAACTATGGCTACACCTTC; CDR3: CASSRPGKNYGYTF
size: once; J: TRBJ2-2; V: TRBV10-2; D: NA; DNA: TGCGCCAGCAGTGCCCTGACTACGAACACCGGGGAGCTGTTTTTT; CDR3: CASSALTTNTGELFF
size: NA; J: TRBJ2-5; V: TRBV29-1; D: TRBD1; DNA: TGCAGCGTTGAAGAGGGACAGGCGACAGAGACCCAGTACTTC; CDR3: CSVEEGQATETQYF
size: NA; J: TRBJ2-1; V: TRBV7-2; D: TRBD2; DNA: TGTGCCAGCAGCTCCCGGACTAGCGGGGTAGGGGAGCAGTTCTTC; CDR3: CASSSRTSGVGEQFF
size: NA; J: TRBJ2-3; V: TRBV24-1; D: TRBD2; DNA: TGTGCCACCAGTGTTCATAAGGGGGCTAGCGGGAGGGCCAGCACAGATACGCAGTATTTT; CDR3: CATSVHKGASGRASTDTQYF
size: NA; J: TRBJ2-1; V: TRBV7-8; D: NA; DNA: TGTGCCAGCAGCTTAATGTTGACCAACCACAATGAGCAGTTCTTC; CDR3: CASSLMLTNHNEQFF
size: NA; J: TRBJ2-7; V: TRBV6-2/TRBV6-3; D: TRBD2; DNA: TGTGCCAGCAGTTACCGACTAGCGGGGGGACCTTCCTACGAGCAGTACTTC; CDR3: CASSYRLAGGPSYEQYF
size: once; J: TRBJ1-6; V: TRBV5-1; D: NA; DNA: TGCGCCAGCAGCGAGGCCCCCGGTGCTTCACCCCTCCACTTT; CDR3: CASSEAPGASPLHF
size: NA; J: TRBJ2-1; V: TRBV7-2; D: NA; DNA: TGTGCCAGCAGTCCGAGCGGACCGAGCTCCTACAATGAGCAGTTCTTC; CDR3: CASSPSGPSSYNEQFF
size: NA; J: TRBJ2-7; V: TRBV19; D: NA; DNA: TGTGCCAGTAGCCGAGGGAGAGGGCGTTACGAGCAGTACTTC; CDR3: CASSRGRGRYEQYF
size: NA; J: TRBJ1-6; V: TRBV11-2; D: NA; DNA: TGTGCCAGCAGCAGGGACGGGAATTCACCCCTCCACTTT; CDR3: CASSRDGNSPLHF
size: NA; J: TRBJ1-6; V: TRBV5-1; D: TRBD1; DNA: TGCGCCAGCGGGGACAGCTCCTATAATTCACCCCTCCACTTT; CDR3: CASGDSSYNSPLHF
size: NA; J: TRBJ2-3; V: TRBV7-3; D: TRBD2; DNA: TGTGCCAGCAGCCAAAGGGCGGGAGAGTCAGATACGCAGTATTTT; CDR3: CASSQRAGESDTQYF
size: NA; J: TRBJ2-1; V: TRBV4-1; D: TRBD2; DNA: TGCGCCAGCAGCCAATCTAGCGGGGGGCGGAATGAGCAGTTCTTC; CDR3: CASSQSSGGRNEQFF
size: NA; J: TRBJ1-1; V: TRBV2; D: NA; DNA: TGTGCCACCTCGATCCGCGGTGAAGCTTTCTTT; CDR3: CATSIRGEAFF
size: few; J: TRBJ2-7; V: TRBV10-3; D: NA; DNA: TGTGCCATCAGTGACTGGGCAGGGTCCTACGAGCAGTACTTC; CDR3: CAISDWAGSYEQYF
size: NA; J: TRBJ2-7; V: TRBV11-2; D: TRBD2; DNA: TGTGCCAGCAGCCCGGGAGGGGAGCAGTACTTC; CDR3: CASSPGGEQYF
size: NA; J: TRBJ2-3; V: TRBV2; D: TRBD2; DNA: TGTGCCAGCACCTTCGAGCGGGGCCGCACGGGTACGCAGTATTTT; CDR3: CASTFERGRTGTQYF
size: NA; J: TRBJ2-7; V: TRBV3-1/TRBV3-2; D: TRBD1; DNA: TGTGCCAGCAGCCTGGGACAGGGGGACTACGAGCAGTACTTC; CDR3: CASSLGQGDYEQYF
size: NA; J: TRBJ2-2; V: TRBV4-3; D: NA; DNA: TGCGCCAGCAGCCAAGAGATAACGGACACCGGGGAGCTGTTTTTT; CDR3: CASSQEITDTGELFF
size: few; J: TRBJ1-4; V: TRBV6-6; D: NA; DNA: TGTGCCAGCAGCCGACTGTCCCGGGACCACCGCGGTACTAATGAAAAACTGTTTTTT; CDR3: CASSRLSRDHRGTNEKLFF
size: few; J: TRBJ2-2; V: TRBV24-1; D: TRBD1; DNA: TGTGCCACCAGTGATCCAACCTTCCAGGGGGCGATCACCGGGGAGCTGTTTTTT; CDR3: CATSDPTFQGAITGELFF
size: NA; J: TRBJ2-7; V: TRBV19; D: NA; DNA: TGTGCCAGTAGCCCGACAGGAATCTACGAGCAGTACTTC; CDR3: CASSPTGIYEQYF
size: NA; J: TRBJ1-1; V: TRBV28; D: NA; DNA: TGTGCCAGCAGTCCTCCGGGCCAGAACACTGAAGCTTTCTTT; CDR3: CASSPPGQNTEAFF
size: NA; J: TRBJ1-4; V: TRBV12-3/TRBV12-4; D: TRBD1; DNA: TGTGCCAGCAGTCGGACAGGGGAAAAACTGTTTTTT; CDR3: CASSRTGEKLFF
size: NA; J: TRBJ2-2; V: TRBV14; D: NA; DNA: TGTGCCAGCAGCTTCCCAGGGCCCGGGGAGCTGTTTTTT; CDR3: CASSFPGPGELFF
size: NA; J: TRBJ1-2; V: TRBV27; D: NA; DNA: TGTGCCAGCAGTTCCCAAGGACAGAACAACTATGGCTACACCTTC; CDR3: CASSSQGQNNYGYTF
size: NA; J: TRBJ2-7; V: TRBV6-6; D: NA; DNA: TGTGCCAGCAGGCAGGGCCGGACGGTGACCTACGAGCAGTACTTC; CDR3: CASRQGRTVTYEQYF
size: NA; J: TRBJ2-2; V: TRBV27; D: NA; DNA: TGTGCCAGCACCACCCCGGCGGTATCAGGGGCCGGGGAGCTGTTTTTT; CDR3: CASTTPAVSGAGELFF